This T cell receptor beta chain derives from a study of blood T cell repertoires in COVID-19. Study-wide context: Collection of acute and convalescent COVID-19 samples took place in the United States, Italy and Spain.

Per the study methods: Researchers report that nucleated cell counts were estimated from reference gene primer amplification. Data came from immunoSEQ multiplex PCR; TCRdb stores just in-frame clones and leaves some out. D and trimming were read from the DNA, whereas the V and J calls and clone size are those reported in that table. The top ten hold more than 1% of the sample, which has about 380,000 clones, about 90% seen once. In regard to this clone: Sequence at one end of the junction differs from germline and may be a read error.

Germline V lookup: CDR1 MDHEN, CDR2 SYDVKM. The CDR3 is made up of 13 amino acids. The TCR was taken from a man aged 40-50 years with acute or convalescent COVID-19. V gene TRBV28 combines with J gene TRBJ2-7; D uncertain. The specimen was peripheral blood. The CDR3 protein is CATNVGSSSEQYF. CDR3 DNA: TGTGCCACCAACGTGGGCTCTTCCTCCGAGCAGTACTTC.